This TCR beta chain originates from a study of cytomegalovirus exposure and HLA in healthy donors. The study's findings and limits: In presence/absence analyses, roughly uniform sequencing depth across donors was assumed. Researchers reported from a later analysis that most CMV-associated TCR beta chains appeared HLA-restricted. A later analysis revealed that TCR association rates differed between HLA loci, peaking at DRB1 and bottoming out at HLA-C. The study listed 150 to 200 cytomegalovirus-associated TCR beta chains.

Researchers ran the PCR with 60 Vbeta and 13 Jbeta primers. TCRdb keeps only in-frame clones here, not all; method: immunoSEQ multiplex PCR. The repertoire has 180,000 or so clones, 9.5% of them found once; the top ten carry less than 1.5%. Between the trimmed V and J ends, which lost 8 bases and 7 bases, there was a span of 24 bases. CDR1 and CDR2 from the germline V gene are MNHEY and SMNVEV (reference sequence). The CDR3 covers 16 residues. This clone was picked up a small number of times. Its antigen is as yet unknown. The chain is built from TRBV27 and TRBJ1-5; D may be TRBD1 (6 bases). This TCR was sampled from a woman aged 25-40 years in good health and CMV-seropositive. The sample comprised PBMCs. The CDR3 loop reads CASSPTAGGQGQPQHF. CDR3 bases: TGTGCCAGCTCACCGACCGCGGGGGGGCAGGGACAGCCCCAGCATTTT.